This T cell receptor beta chain stems from a study of graft-versus-host responses after intestinal transplantation (dated by TCRdb to the early 2020s). Broadly, across the study: The transplants that recipients got were multivisceral, liver-intestinal, or isolated intestinal. To identify alloreactive clones, pre-transplant mixed lymphocyte reaction products were sequenced and compared with unstimulated pre-transplant donor and recipient T cells. After intestinal transplantation, graft-versus-host and host-versus-graft alloreactive T cell clones were followed in the graft, circulation and bone marrow using bulk TCR-beta CDR3 sequencing. Rather than being sequenced by the commercial service, samples from a few later patients were sequenced in-house on an Illumina MiSeq and processed with MiXCR. Donor T cell macrochimerism was defined as a peak of at least 4% donor T cells among recipient peripheral blood mononuclear cells. Anti-thymocyte globulin induction was given to all recipients, followed by maintenance tacrolimus and steroids for 2 to 3 years. The cohort enrolled about two dozen intestinal transplant recipients including one retransplant, and a few patients lacking pretransplant specimens were excluded.

Library construction relied on the immunoSEQ multiplex PCR assay. High-throughput TCR-beta CDR3 sequencing of genomic DNA from most patients was performed by Adaptive Biotechnologies. The source study handled its data this way. TCR sequencing data were retrieved from Adaptive's ImmunoSEQ software for about 17 patients, whereas a few other patients were processed with MiXCR and VDJtools. CDR3 nucleotide sequences shared between donor and recipient were removed because their origin could not be assigned. At least 2-fold expansion over unstimulated cells and a minimum CFSE-low frequency of 0.002% (template counts) or 0.001% (read counts) were required for clones to be classified as alloreactive. Clones were considered mappable if detected in sequenced pre-transplant spleen, lymph node, or MLR CFSE-low populations of the donor or recipient. The cumulative frequency of alloreactive clones was calculated as a percentage of all sequences, weighted by copy number. Drawn from immuneACCESS, this table holds only the in-frame rearrangements with V and J called that TCRdb kept. Clones are partly lost; checked studies trace under half to an unresolved V gene and leave the rest unexplained. Clone size and the V and J calls come from that table; the DNA yielded D and trimming. This sample comprises roughly 40,000 clones, over 90% of them detected only once. In total, the top ten clones hold less than 4% of the sample.

Blood samples were collected up to 4 times in the first month after transplant and then at least monthly when available. Broad study findings and their caveats: In the allografts of patients with donor T cell macrochimerism, GvH to HvG T cell clonal ratios were high. Early after transplant, peak levels of circulating GvH clones were associated with declines in HvG clones. The relatively low number and heterogeneity of intestinal transplant patients limited the conclusions. GvH clones were detected in recipient bone marrow, and some of these GvH clones were observed earlier in ileal mucosa or blood, consistent with an intestinal mucosal origin.

As concerns this clone: Its antigen remains undetermined. There are no base qualities to consult, and no much larger clone falls within one base. At the DNA level, this CDR3 is encoded by other sequences in the same sample as well.

V is shortened by 5 bases, J by 7 bases, and the region joining them spans 8 bases. The CDR3 starts with the cysteine, ends with the phenylalanine, and has 11 residues. The CDR3 DNA has 33 bases and is translated from base 1. Based on the germline V gene (reference sequence), the CDR1 and CDR2 sequences are SGHAT and FQDESV. This material consisted of PBMCs, taken approximately 740 days after intestinal transplantation. The clonotype was recovered from a human patient who received an intestinal transplant, so some T cells may come from the graft donor. The receptor chain draws on TRBV11-1 and TRBJ1-1, with the D gene not clear enough to name. The CDR3 reads as follows: CASSRTLEAFF. The nucleotide sequence is given as TGTGCCAGCAGCCGTACGCTTGAAGCTTTCTTT.